This T cell receptor (beta chain) is drawn from a study of Graves' ophthalmopathy and Graves' hyperthyroidism. Germline V gene lookup returns CDR1 SGHTA and CDR2 FQGTGA. This CDR3 has 14 amino acids. V was trimmed by 8 bases and J by 2 bases, leaving 12 bases between them. Using RNA transcripts, the TCR beta CDR3 regions were amplified. The first round was an RT-PCR with HTBI primers, and the second round was a multiplex PCR. TCRdb re-called the multiplex PCR reads with MiXCR, one entry per CDR3 protein. The repertoire has approximately 540,000 distinct CDR3 sequences, about 35% of them found once; the top ten carry about 4%.

The sequence was obtained from an adult man with Graves' hyperthyroidism. The rearrangement uses TRBV7-3 and TRBJ2-2; D gene uncertain. The sequenced sample consisted of peripheral blood or thyroid tissue (not recorded which). CDR3 DNA sequence: TGTGCCAGCCCCCGCAGGAATAACACCGGGGAGCTGTTTTTT. This codes for CASPRRNNTGELFF.